This is a list of T cell receptor beta chains from one sample in a study of preoperative IRX-2 immunotherapy in early breast cancer. TCRdb's copy holds only in-frame clones and misses some; the assay was immunoSEQ multiplex PCR. The sample carries about 62,000 clones, 94% recorded once. This material was obtained from a patient treated with IRX-2 immunotherapy. The receptors here all came from a human donor with breast cancer. Each CDR3 is given without its conserved first and last residue.

TRBJ1-2	TRBV27	ASSSRGRNNYGYT
TRBJ2-1	TRBV5-4	ASRFPGSSYNEQF
TRBJ2-6	TRBV14	ASSQPGVSGANVLT
TRBJ2-2	TRBV2	ASSDIPSGGTNTGELF
TRBJ1-4	TRBV19	ASTTGGGDEKLF
TRBJ1-6	TRBV6-6	ASSYRGQWGGSPLH
TRBJ1-1	TRBV11-2	ASSLEGKTNTEAF
TRBJ1-5	TRBV10-3	AISGQGEGQPQH
TRBJ2-7	TRBV7-2	ASSLYRDGAYEQY
TRBJ2-1	TRBV5-1	ASSAIRNEQF
TRBJ2-1	TRBV19	ASSILAVGWNEQF
TRBJ1-6	TRBV7-3	ASSDGRGADSPLH
TRBJ1-2	TRBV5-6	ASSLGGATYGYT
TRBJ1-2	TRBV19	ASSIDRYGSNYGYT
TRBJ2-3	TRBV7-2	ASSSTGDTQY
TRBJ2-5	TRBV5-1	ASSPRGGEETQY
TRBJ1-4	TRBV27	ASSFAGGNEKLF
TRBJ2-5	TRBV5-1	ASSLILAGGETQY
TRBJ2-3	TRBV9	ASSGGLAGAADTQY
TRBJ2-7	TRBV10-3	AIRGLSGGVSEQY
TRBJ2-2	TRBV2	ACQSGRTPGELF
TRBJ1-2	TRBV5-8	ASSLGPTGNT
TRBJ2-5	TRBV5-4	AIKRQGGETQY
TRBJ2-7	TRBV28	ASSSRQVLSYEQY
TRBJ2-1	TRBV19	ASSTLTGGYNEQF
TRBJ2-5	TRBV25-1	ASSEETRGTRGETQY
TRBJ1-2	TRBV7-9	ASSLVGGGYT
TRBJ2-3	TRBV27	ASSFQGTDTQY
TRBJ2-6	TRBV28	ASSLSSSGANVLT
TRBJ2-1	TRBV27	ASSAGLVWEQF
-	TRBV5-6	ASSSGPNSYEQY
TRBJ2-3	TRBV2	ASSTLQGPREPDTQY
TRBJ2-1	TRBV4-3	ASSRLPGQGDHEQF
TRBJ2-3	TRBV13	ASSSTGGGDTQY
TRBJ2-7	TRBV15	ATSRDEQGRVHEQY
TRBJ1-2	TRBV4-1	ASSHAPDGGYT
TRBJ1-5	TRBV7-2	ASSPSTGPNSPTGQPQH
TRBJ2-3	TRBV7-8	ASSFSGGLTDTQY
TRBJ1-1	TRBV5-1	ASSPRTGRNTEAF
TRBJ1-2	TRBV7-9	ASSQSGLDRAYGYT
TRBJ1-2	TRBV6-6	ASSLQGAYGYT
TRBJ1-2	TRBV6-5	ASSYSRGQNYGYT
TRBJ2-7	TRBV27	ASSLLENLGGNEQY
TRBJ1-2	TRBV6-1	ASSEALSQFSYGYT
TRBJ2-7	TRBV15	ATSRDLGYEQY
TRBJ1-5	TRBV7-2	ASSFMAGALNQPQH
TRBJ1-3	TRBV30	AWSVNRQLSSGNTIY
TRBJ2-5	TRBV7-2	ASSFSSVQETQY
TRBJ2-3	TRBV5-6	ASSLIGTTDTQY
TRBJ2-5	TRBV19	ASSIIAGGETQY
TRBJ2-1	TRBV7-9	ASSTRTSGSKYNEQF